One TCR beta chain is described in this entry. Its antigen remains undetermined. This sample is part of a study of T cells expressing NK-cell markers (dated by TCRdb to the early 2020s). Notes on the research overall: TCR beta-chain repertoires were profiled in sorted CD3+CD56+NKG2C+, CD3+CD56+NKG2C- and CD3+CD56-NKG2C+ T-cell subsets from roughly eight donors. Illumina HiSeq 2000/2500, MiSeq or NextSeq was used to sequence libraries as 2 x 150 bp reads. Among the eight sequenced donors, only one was HCMV-seronegative, while the other seven were HCMV-seropositive. Randomly selected healthy volunteers, three men and five women, were used as the eight sequenced donors. The study at large found these results: Whether the expanded NKG2C-expressing T cell clones were specific for HCMV antigens was left unclear. Those dominant clonotypes were again the most abundant among CD3+CD56-NKG2C+ cells in a handful of donors, at about 28.3-60.1%. For about 6 donors, the dominant CD3+CD56+NKG2C+ clonotypes were among the top 10 CD8+ clonotypes and accounted for about 1.0-7.0% of CD8+ T cells.

To determine HCMV serostatus, a commercial ELISA kit was used to detect HCMV-specific IgG in serum. Ficoll density gradient centrifugation was used to isolate peripheral blood mononuclear cells from blood. These reads were obtained on an Illumina HiSeq 2000. The TCR beta cDNA libraries were made using 5'RACE template switching, a step that added both a universal primer site and unique molecular identifiers. cDNA synthesis was primed from the TCR beta constant segment, followed by two successive PCR amplification steps. Concerning the study's data processing: MIGEC was used to demultiplex reads and group the reads by UMI, and MiTCR was used to assemble and quantify clonotypes. To remove erroneous sequences, TCR cDNA sequences were retained only when supported by two or more reads. The tcR package was used for downstream repertoire analysis, with clonotypes matched between fractions based on CDR3 nucleotide sequence plus V segment. VDJmatch was used to annotate antigen specificity against VDJdb, with one amino acid substitution in CDR3 permitted. TCRdb reprocessed the reads, so every CDR3 protein sequence counts as one entry and DNA is not shown. TCRdb, not the authors, supplied the V and J calls. This sample's table contains about 550,000 distinct CDR3 sequences. The ten largest clones represent under 4.5% of the sample.

Counted from cysteine to phenylalanine, this CDR3 has 17 amino acids. No DNA accompanies this entry. Via the germline V gene, CDR1 is SGHVS and CDR2 FQNEAQ. Sequencing used blood T cells: a sorted CD56 or NKG2C T cell subset, CD4+ or CD8+ T cells, or bulk PBMC T cells (not recorded which). The TCR comes from a man in his late teens or twenties in good health. Donor details come from another sample of the same person, matched by shared clones. The chain links TRBV7-8 with TRBJ2-1; TCRdb's D call of TRBD1 is untestable without DNA. The CDR3 in this case is CASSLKRTGDSSNEQFF. With the portions outside the CDR3 filled from the reference TRBV7-8 and TRBJ2-1 genes, the complete variable region becomes GAGVSQSPRYKVAKRGQDVALRCDPISGHVSLFWYQQALGQGPEFLTYFQNEAQLDKSGLPSDRFFAERPEGSVSTLKIQRTQQEDSAVYLCASSLKRTGDSSNEQFFGPGTRLTVL.